This record looks at one T cell receptor beta chain sequence and its context. These data originate in a study of blood T cell repertoires in COVID-19. Study-level background: T cells, B-cell-depleted T cells, or PBMCs supplied cDNA or gDNA.

Methods used by the authors: Amplifying reference gene primers gave estimates of nucleated cell counts. TCRdb's table, derived via immunoSEQ multiplex PCR, lists solely in-frame clones and lacks some. The DNA gave D and trimming, while V, J and clone size come from that table. The sample includes 100,000 to 150,000 clones, over 75% of them seen just once. CDR1 is MNHEY and CDR2 is SMNVEV in the germline V gene (reference sequence). V was clipped by 4 bases and J by 0 bases; unmatched bases: 12. The CDR3 consists of 19 residues. V usage is TRBV27 and J usage is TRBJ2-6; the match to TRBD1 covers 7 bases. The source material was peripheral blood. The receptor's source is an elderly woman with acute or convalescent COVID-19. The CDR3 is CASSSPSGQLYSGANVLTF. Written as DNA, the CDR3 is TGTGCCAGCAGTTCCCCCTCGGGACAGTTGTACTCTGGGGCCAACGTCCTGACTTTC. Using reference TRBV27 and TRBJ2-6 for the parts outside the CDR3, the full variable domain is EAQVTQNPRYLITVTGKKLTVTCSQNMNHEYMSWYRQDPGLGLRQIYYSMNVEVTDKGDVPEGYKVSRKEKRNFPLILESPSPNQTSLYFCASSSPSGQLYSGANVLTFGAGSRLTVL.